The T cell receptor (beta chain) described here comes from a study of blood T cells in healthy people across ages. The second PCR ran about 6 to 11 cycles with a sample-barcoded 5' primer and J-beta primers. TCRdb reanalysed the 5' RACE reads using MiXCR and keeps one entry per CDR3 protein. The repertoire holds about 830,000 distinct CDR3 sequences, with roughly 60% as singletons. This clonotype has a handful of counts. The antigen is undetermined. Trimming removed 6 bases from V and 5 bases from J; junction bases left unmatched: 12. The CDR3 contains 16 residues. Germline lookup yields CDR1 MNHNY and CDR2 SVGAGI (reference sequence). Study-level findings and limits: Both naive CD4+ cell counts and diversity were greater in long-lived donors than in aged donors.

Each donor was a healthy Caucasian individual from Russia, aged about 6 to 95. The sample taken for sequencing was blood. This clonotype was obtained from a man younger than 45 in good health. The chain employs TRBV6-6 and TRBJ2-1; TRBD1 agrees at 8 bases. The DNA for the CDR3 is TGTGCCAGCAGCCCACTCGAGGGGACAGGCGACAATGAGCAGTTCTTC. Translation gives CASSPLEGTGDNEQFF.